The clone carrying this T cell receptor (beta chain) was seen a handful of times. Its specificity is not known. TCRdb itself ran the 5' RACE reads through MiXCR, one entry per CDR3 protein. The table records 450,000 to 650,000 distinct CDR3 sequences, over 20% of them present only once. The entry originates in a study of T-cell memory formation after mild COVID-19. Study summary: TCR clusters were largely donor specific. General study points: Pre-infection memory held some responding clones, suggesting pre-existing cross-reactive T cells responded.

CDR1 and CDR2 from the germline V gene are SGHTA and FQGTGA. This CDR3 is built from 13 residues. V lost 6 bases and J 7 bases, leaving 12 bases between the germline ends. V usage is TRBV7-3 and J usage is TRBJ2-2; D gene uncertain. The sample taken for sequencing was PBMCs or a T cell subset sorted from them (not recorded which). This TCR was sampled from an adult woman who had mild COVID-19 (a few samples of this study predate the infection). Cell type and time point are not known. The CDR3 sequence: CASSLNANGELFF. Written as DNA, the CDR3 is TGTGCCAGCAGTTTGAATGCCAACGGGGAGCTGTTTTTT.